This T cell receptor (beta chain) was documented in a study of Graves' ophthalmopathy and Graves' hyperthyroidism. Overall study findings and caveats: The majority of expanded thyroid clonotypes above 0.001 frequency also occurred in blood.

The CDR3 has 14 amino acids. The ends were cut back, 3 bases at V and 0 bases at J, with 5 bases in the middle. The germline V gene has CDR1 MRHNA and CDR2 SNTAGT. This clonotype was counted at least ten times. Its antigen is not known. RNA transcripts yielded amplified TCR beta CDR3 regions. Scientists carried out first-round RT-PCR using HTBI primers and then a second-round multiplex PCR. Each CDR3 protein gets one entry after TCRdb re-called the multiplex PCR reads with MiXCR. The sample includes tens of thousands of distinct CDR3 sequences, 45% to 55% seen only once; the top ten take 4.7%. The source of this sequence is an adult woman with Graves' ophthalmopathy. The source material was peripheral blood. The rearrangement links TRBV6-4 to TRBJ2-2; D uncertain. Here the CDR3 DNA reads TGTGCCAGCAGTGATAGGTCGAACACCGGGGAGCTGTTTTTT. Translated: CASSDRSNTGELFF.